The source of this TCR beta chain is a study of control samples from healthy donors and cancer patients. The assay was immunoSEQ multiplex PCR, and TCRdb's table has in-frame clones only and misses some. The data show about 86,000 clones, with approximately 88% seen just once and over 8.5% held by the top ten. Trimming took off 4 bases at V and 9 bases at J, with 15 bases between the two ends. Germline-derived CDR1 and CDR2 are MNHEY and SVGAGI. This CDR3 region has 13 residues. The chain couples TRBV6-5 to TRBJ1-1; maybe TRBD1 (5 bases). Source material: PBMCs. This clonotype originated in a woman between 50 and 59 years old with colorectal cancer. CDR3 DNA sequence: TGTGCCAGCAGTTCGCGCGAGGGACTCCAAGCTTTCTTT. Translated, it gives CASSSREGLQAFF.